These 13 T cell receptor beta chains came from one sample sequenced in a study of T cells after yellow fever vaccination. TCRdb ran MiXCR on the 5' RACE reads and lists one entry per CDR3 protein. This repertoire shows hundreds of thousands of distinct CDR3 sequences, roughly 6.1% found once; its top ten account for about 15%. This specimen consisted of PBMCs, obtained 5 days after the yellow fever booster vaccination. Receptors originate from a young man who received the YFV17D yellow fever vaccine.

The chain combines TRBV20-1 with TRBJ2-7; D ambiguous. This CDR3 is 14 amino acids long. CDR1 DFQATT and CDR2 SNEGSKA come from the germline V gene (reference sequence). The V and J ends lost 4 bases and 2 bases respectively, with 15 bases between them. CDR3 coding DNA: TGCAGTGCTAAGGGCCAGAACGTCGCCTACGAGCAGTACTTC. This gives the protein CSAKGQNVAYEQYF.

This clonotype was observed many times. This sequence joins TRBV7-8 and TRBJ2-2, with 7 nucleotides matching TRBD2. This CDR3 comprises 16 residues. V was clipped by 5 bases and J by 0 bases; unmatched bases: 6. CDR1 is SGHVS and CDR2 is FQNEAQ in the germline V gene. This CDR3 is CASSITGTTNTGELFF. The CDR3 bases are TGTGCCAGCAGCATCACCGGGACTACGAACACCGGGGAGCTGTTTTTT.

This clonotype was detected many times. This chain links TRBV19 with TRBJ2-3; D not resolved. V was cut by 9 bases and J by 6 bases, with 10 bases left in between. This CDR3 has 11 residues. The V gene's germline CDR1 is LNHDA and CDR2 SQIVND (reference sequence). The CDR3 is CASHLVDTQYF. The CDR3 DNA reads TGTGCCAGCCATTTAGTGGATACGCAGTATTTT.

J is TRBJ2-2 and V is TRBV18; TRBD2 aligns across 8 bases. CDR3 size: 18 residues. The germline gives CDR1 KGHSH, CDR2 LQKENI. V shed 8 bases, J shed 0 bases, and the junction held 14 bases outside the gene matches. CDR3 bases: TGTGCCAGCGTTCCGGGACTAGGAAGCCCTTCGAACACCGGGGAGCTGTTTTTT. The encoded protein is CASVPGLGSPSNTGELFF. The whole variable domain, remainder taken from reference TRBV18 and TRBJ2-2, is NAGVMQNPRHLVRRRGQEARLRCSPMKGHSHVYWYRQLPEEGLKFMVYLQKENIIDESGMPKERFSAEFPKEGPSILRIQQVVRGDSAAYFCASVPGLGSPSNTGELFFGEGSRLTVL.

This clonotype was seen many times. The chain employs TRBV12-3 or TRBV12-4 and TRBJ2-5, with D unclear. V lost 6 bases and J 1 base, leaving 15 bases between the germline ends. This CDR3 has 15 amino acids. The CDR3 DNA reads as TGTGCCAGCAGCATAGGCCCCTGGGGCCAAGAGACCCAGTACTTC. It codes for CASSIGPWGQETQYF.

About this clonotype itself: The junction shows a germline mismatch at one end, possibly a read error. The J gene is TRBJ2-2, the V gene TRBV6-1; 13 positions match TRBD2. Germline CDR1 reads MNHNS; CDR2 reads SASEGT. The CDR3 contains 16 residues. The CDR3 DNA reads as TGTTCCAGCAGGACGGGACTAGCGGGATCCACCGGGGAGCTGTTTTTT. Amino acids: CSSRTGLAGSTGELFF.

This chain links TRBV7-2 with TRBJ2-3; 10 bases map to TRBD2. Unmatched junction bases numbered 2, after V lost 2 bases and J lost 3 bases. The V gene's germline CDR1 is SGHTA and CDR2 FQGNSA. This CDR3 spans 15 amino acids. The CDR3 DNA is TGTGCCAGCAGCTTAATTAGCGGGGGGACAGATACGCAGTATTTT. It codes for CASSLISGGTDTQYF. The variable domain in full, with the rest retrieved from reference TRBV7-2 and TRBJ2-3, is GAGVSQSPSNKVTEKGKDVELRCDPISGHTALYWYRQSLGQGLEFLIYFQGNSAPDKSGLPSDRFSAERTGGSVSTLTIQRTQQEDSAVYLCASSLISGGTDTQYFGPGTRLTVL.

V usage is TRBV30 and J usage is TRBJ2-3; D gene ambiguous. Trimming stripped 4 bases from V and 0 bases from J, with 11 bases between. Per germline, CDR1 GTSNPN and CDR2 SVGIG (reference sequence). The CDR3 spans 14 residues. CDR3 protein: CAWTQGFSTDTQYF. The CDR3 bases are TGTGCCTGGACGCAAGGATTTAGCACAGATACGCAGTATTTT.

The chain uses TRBV7-8 and TRBJ2-1; D is unclear. Germline V gene lookup returns CDR1 SGHVS and CDR2 FQNEAQ. V lost 8 bases, J lost 8 bases, and 16 bases lay in between. This CDR3 contains 13 residues. The CDR3 DNA follows: TGTGCCAGCCGCACCCCGGCAAGCGATGAGCAGTTCTTC. It is translated as CASRTPASDEQFF.

The chain uses TRBV30 and TRBJ2-7, with D maybe TRBD1 (7 bases). The CDR3 is 14 residues long. With 0 bases removed from V and 2 bases from J, the gap between germline ends came to 11 bases. Germline V CDR1 and CDR2: GTSNPN, SVGIG (reference sequence). The CDR3 DNA is TGTGCCTGGAGTGTGGCAGGGGGGCCCTACGAGCAGTACTTC. Translating gives CAWSVAGGPYEQYF.

The sample holds many counts of this clonotype. The chain employs TRBV28 and TRBJ1-1; D is ambiguous. The CDR3 extends over 14 amino acids. The V gene lost 4 bases and the J gene lost 6 bases, with 15 bases spanning the gap. Per the germline V gene, CDR1 is MDHEN and CDR2 is SYDVKM. The CDR3 bases are TGTGCCAGCAGTTCCGAGGACCCGCGGCCTGAAGCTTTCTTT. This encodes CASSSEDPRPEAFF.

This clonotype was seen a few times. This rearrangement joins TRBV20-1 to TRBJ1-2, with 9 bases identical to TRBD1. The V gene end was trimmed by 6 bases and the J gene end by 12 bases; junction bases not matched to a gene: 17. Germline V gene data show CDR1 as DFQATT and CDR2 as SNEGSKA (reference sequence). The CDR3 has 14 amino acids. CDR3: CSAQPGTGLNLDTF. In nucleotides, the CDR3 is TGCAGTGCCCAACCCGGGACAGGGTTAAATCTTGACACCTTC.

This clonotype was counted only a few times. This chain joins TRBV10-3 and TRBJ1-6; D is uncertain. This CDR3 is built from 15 residues. Per the germline V gene, CDR1 is ENHRY and CDR2 is SYGVKD. The ends were cut back, 6 bases at V and 3 bases at J, with 12 bases in the middle. CDR3 nucleotide sequence: TGTGCCATCAGCCTGTCCGGGGACTATAATTCACCCCTCCACTTT. Translated: CAISLSGDYNSPLHF.